Listed below are T cell receptor beta chains from one sample, sequenced in a study of a mutant IDH1 vaccine in newly diagnosed glioma. Antigen specificity for these receptors is unknown. Produced via immunoSEQ multiplex PCR; TCRdb's table is partial and in-frame only. Of about 94,000 clones in the sample, under 90% are singletons; the top ten hold 0.77%. This specimen was PBMCs, taken from a glioma patient whose treatment included an IDH1 peptide vaccine. All receptors derive from a woman aged 45 to 65 with glioma. CDR3s include the opening cysteine and the closing phenylalanine or tryptophan. A D gene is named only where the DNA matches it firmly. Only part of the rows carry a size: once, few, many, or a class if the clone is expanded.

D gene	V gene	clone size	J gene	CDR3 DNA	CDR3 protein
.	TRBV28	.	TRBJ2-7	TGTGCCAGCAGTTTATGGGGGGGTGGCTACTCCTACGAGCAGTACTTC	CASSLWGGGYSYEQYF
TRBD1	TRBV4-1	few	TRBJ1-1	TGCGCCAGCAGCCATTTGTTCGACAGGGGGCTAAGGGACACTGAAGCTTTCTTT	CASSHLFDRGLRDTEAFF
TRBD2	TRBV19	.	TRBJ2-1	TGTGCCAGTAGCCCCATGGGACTAGCGGGAGACAATGAGCAGTTCTTC	CASSPMGLAGDNEQFF
TRBD1	TRBV5-8	.	TRBJ1-1	TGTGCCAGCAGCTCCGGACAGGGGGTTGAAGCTTTCTTT	CASSSGQGVEAFF
.	TRBV7-7	.	TRBJ2-5	TGTGCTAGCAGCTTCGTGAGGCAAGAGACCCAGTACTTC	CASSFVRQETQYF
.	TRBV28	once	TRBJ2-7	TGTGCCAGCAGTCCCTCGGACGAGCAGTACTTC	CASSPSDEQYF
TRBD1	TRBV4-2	.	TRBJ1-3	TGTGCCAGCAGCCAAGAGGTTGGACAGGGGAGCTCTGGAAACACCATATATTTT	CASSQEVGQGSSGNTIYF
TRBD1	TRBV7-9	.	TRBJ1-3	TGTGCCAGCAGCTCACCTGGGACAGCTGGAAACACCATATATTTT	CASSSPGTAGNTIYF
TRBD2	TRBV28	.	TRBJ2-7	TGTGCCAGCAGTTCCGCTAGCGGGAGGGAAGAGCAGTACTTC	CASSSASGREEQYF
.	TRBV4-1	.	TRBJ1-6	TGCGCCAGCAGCCAAGGTTACGTGGAGCCGCCCCTCCACTTT	CASSQGYVEPPLHF
.	TRBV6-1	few	TRBJ1-5	TGTGCCAGCAGTCTGGGGACGAATCAGCCCCAGCATTTT	CASSLGTNQPQHF
.	TRBV13	.	TRBJ2-7	TGTGCCAGCAGCTTACGGGCAGGGAGCTCCTACGAGCAGTACTTC	CASSLRAGSSYEQYF
TRBD1	TRBV5-1	once	TRBJ1-6	TGCGCCAGCAGCCGGGGACAGGGGGCTGGGTCACCCCTCCACTTT	CASSRGQGAGSPLHF
.	TRBV5-4	.	TRBJ2-7	TGTGCCAGCAGCTTAAAGGTCGGGAGGAGGGGGGAGCAGTACTTC	CASSLKVGRRGEQYF
.	TRBV5-6	.	TRBJ2-7	TGTGCCAGCAGCTTATCTCAGGGATCGTTCGGCTACGAGCAGTACTTC	CASSLSQGSFGYEQYF
.	TRBV18	.	TRBJ1-3	TGTGCCAGCTCAACCGACCCTCCCGGCGCTGGAAACACCATATATTTT	CASSTDPPGAGNTIYF
.	TRBV9	.	TRBJ2-3	TGTGCCAGCAGCGTGAGCACAGATACGCAGTATTTT	CASSVSTDTQYF
.	TRBV2	.	TRBJ2-1	TGTGCCAGCAGTGTTGACAATGAGCAGTTCTTC	CASSVDNEQFF
.	TRBV5-6	.	TRBJ2-7	TGTGCCAGCAGCTTGGTGGCTAGGGAGCAGTACTTC	CASSLVAREQYF
.	TRBV25-1	.	TRBJ1-1	TGTGCCAGCAGTGCCTCGGGGGGGAGGAACACTGAAGCTTTCTTT	CASSASGGRNTEAFF
TRBD1	TRBV5-1	.	TRBJ1-1	TGCGCCAGCAGCTTGGGGGGACAGGTCACTGAAGCTTTCTTT	CASSLGGQVTEAFF
.	TRBV10-2	.	TRBJ2-1	TGCGCCAGCAGCCCCGCGAGAGAGCAGTTCTTC	CASSPAREQFF
.	TRBV6-5	.	TRBJ2-7	TGTGCCAGCAGTTACGTTCTGCGGAGCTACGAGCAGTACTTC	CASSYVLRSYEQYF